This TCR beta chain was captured by sequencing in a study of shared clonotypes between healthy human individuals. Study-level results: Larger richness was generally estimated for naive than memory subsets. How much donors shared clonotypes was expected to be affected by sequencing depth.

Note on this clone: Its antigen is not identified. Other DNA sequences in this specimen translate into the identical CDR3.

Using immunoSEQ multiplex PCR, the repertoire was profiled, and TCRdb retains in-frame clones only, with some absent. Of under 300,000 clones listed, 65% are singletons. The germline V and J ends were trimmed by 3 bases and 5 bases, with 10 bases remaining between them. Germline V CDR1 and CDR2: KGHSH, LQKENI. This CDR3 is 13 amino acids long. Material for sequencing was memory CD4+ T cells sorted from blood. Subset specified: CD45RA-negative fraction. The chain uses TRBV18 and TRBJ1-2; tentatively, D is TRBD1 (5 bases). The source of this sequence is a man aged 25 to 40 in good health. The CDR3 sequence: CASSPPAGYGYTF. The CDR3 nucleotides are TGTGCCAGCTCACCCCCGGCAGGGTATGGCTACACCTTC.